These 21 T cell receptor beta chains came from one sample sequenced in a study of T cell clones after liver transplantation. Produced via immunoSEQ multiplex PCR; TCRdb's table is partial and in-frame only. The data contain roughly 120,000 clones, 75% to 95% of them seen just once; the ten biggest clones take up 0.75% to 0.85%. Sequenced material: CD4+ T cells from blood, taken 12 months after liver transplant. Receptor source: a human patient who received a liver transplant. Some T cells may originate from the graft donor.

This clone was counted once. The rearrangement uses TRBV5-1 and TRBJ2-1; D is perhaps TRBD1 (6 bases). With 0 bases removed from V and 6 bases from J, the gap between germline ends came to 10 bases. Germline V CDR1 and CDR2: SGHRS, YFSETQ. The CDR3 runs to 14 residues. The CDR3, as DNA: TGCGCCAGCAGCTTGGACCTGGGGGCCAATGAGCAGTTCTTC. It codes for CASSLDLGANEQFF.

This clone was detected only once. The identical CDR3 is also encoded by other nucleotide sequences in the sample. The V and J genes are TRBV6-1 and TRBJ2-3; 10 nucleotides align to TRBD2. CDR1 MNHNS and CDR2 SASEGT come from the germline V gene. Unmatched junction bases numbered 5, after V lost 6 bases and J lost 2 bases. CDR3 length: 15 amino acids. Here the CDR3 reads CASSPGTSVTDTQYF. CDR3 DNA sequence: TGTGCCAGCAGCCCCGGGACTAGCGTCACAGATACGCAGTATTTT.

The chain links TRBV27 to TRBJ2-5, with 10 bases lining up with TRBD1. The closer fit of TRBJ2-7 to the DNA end suggests the J call may be wrong. The CDR3 totals 15 residues. Looked up from germline, CDR1 is MNHEY and CDR2 is SMNVEV (reference sequence). The CDR3 coding sequence is TGTGCCAGCAGTCCGCCGACAGGGGGCTTCAACGAGCAGTACTTC. Amino acid sequence: CASSPPTGGFNEQYF.

The V call is TRBV5-1, the J call TRBJ2-1, with D possibly called TRBD1 or TRBD2 (5 bases each). Trimming removed 7 bases at V and 5 bases at J, with 13 bases between. The germline V gene encodes CDR1 SGHRS and CDR2 YFSETQ. This CDR3 has 13 residues. The CDR3 sequence is CASSRGVNNEQFF. CDR3 coding DNA: TGCGCCAGCTCACGAGGGGTCAACAATGAGCAGTTCTTC.

The rearrangement joins TRBV5-4 to TRBJ2-7; D might be TRBD1 (6 bases). With 0 bases removed from V and 6 bases from J, the gap between germline ends came to 13 bases. CDR1 and CDR2 from the germline V gene are SGHNT and YYREEE (reference sequence). The CDR3 runs to 14 residues. As DNA, the CDR3 is TGTGCCAGCAGCTTGGGCACAGGGAGTCTCGAGCAGTACTTC. This sequence encodes CASSLGTGSLEQYF. Based on the CDR3 plus reference TRBV5-4 and TRBJ2-7, the full variable domain is ETGVTQSPTHLIKTRGQQVTLRCSSQSGHNTVSWYQQALGQGPQFIFQYYREEENGRGNFPPRFSGLQFPNYSSELNVNALELDDSALYLCASSLGTGSLEQYFGPGTRLTVT.

The gene calls are TRBV5-1 and TRBJ2-1; D unresolved. V was shortened by 0 bases and J by 2 bases, with 6 bases between the two germline ends. Germline CDR1 reads SGHRS; CDR2 reads YFSETQ. This CDR3 region has 14 residues. CDR3 residues: CASSLGSTYNEQFF. The CDR3 nucleotides are TGCGCCAGCAGCTTGGGCAGCACCTACAATGAGCAGTTCTTC.

The rearrangement uses TRBV19 and TRBJ1-2, with 8 bases lining up with TRBD1. Germline V CDR1 and CDR2: LNHDA, SQIVND (reference sequence). The junction had 8 bases not matched to a gene; V was cut back by 7 bases and J by 7 bases. The CDR3 consists of 13 residues. The CDR3 sequence: CASIPQGAGGYTF. CDR3 DNA: TGTGCCAGTATCCCTCAGGGGGCAGGTGGCTACACCTTC.

This clone was recorded only once. The chain combines TRBV6-1 with TRBJ2-1; D remains ambiguous. Germline V lookup: CDR1 MNHNS, CDR2 SASEGT. Trimming stripped 1 base from V and 4 bases from J, with 8 bases between. CDR3 size: 14 residues. The CDR3 loop is CASSEGQPYNEQFF. The CDR3 coding sequence is TGTGCCAGCAGTGAAGGGCAACCTTACAATGAGCAGTTCTTC.

This clone was recorded once. The rearrangement joins TRBV6-6 to TRBJ2-7, with 13 bases matching TRBD2. V dropped 5 bases and J dropped 1; count of bases not matched to a gene: 5. Germline V CDR1 and CDR2: MNHNY, SVGAGI (reference sequence). This CDR3 has 16 residues. The CDR3 DNA is TGTGCCAGCAGTCCCATACTAGCGGGAGGGTCCTACGAGCAGTACTTC. Its translation is CASSPILAGGSYEQYF.

The rearrangement uses TRBV5-1 and TRBJ2-7, with 9 nucleotides matching TRBD1. The germline gives CDR1 SGHRS, CDR2 YFSETQ. Trimming cost V 4 bases and J 3 bases; bases outside gene matches: 8. The CDR3 sequence is 15 residues long. The CDR3 nucleotides are TGCGCCAGCAGCAATGCCGGGACAGGGCGCTACGAGCAGTACTTC. It yields the protein CASSNAGTGRYEQYF.

DNA for the CDR3: TGTGCCAGCAGCCAAGATCCCCTAGCCGGGGAGACCCAGTACTTC. Its protein is CASSQDPLAGETQYF. The gene calls are TRBV4-2 and TRBJ2-5, with a tentative D call TRBD2 (5 bases). Germline lookup yields CDR1 LGHNA and CDR2 YNFKEQ. The CDR3 contains 15 residues. Between the trimmed V and J ends, which lost 0 bases and 5 bases, there was a span of 13 bases.

This rearrangement joins TRBV7-9 to TRBJ2-5; unclear D gene. Germline V gene data show CDR1 as SEHNR and CDR2 as FQNEAQ (reference sequence). V was clipped by 3 bases and J by 0 bases, with 8 bases between them. This CDR3 has 14 residues. The CDR3 here is CASSFQMYQETQYF. The CDR3 DNA follows: TGTGCCAGCAGCTTTCAGATGTACCAAGAGACCCAGTACTTC. The variable domain in full, with the rest retrieved from reference TRBV7-9 and TRBJ2-5, is DTGVSQNPRHKITKRGQNVTFRCDPISEHNRLYWYRQTLGQGPEFLTYFQNEAQLEKSRLLSDRFSAERPKGSFSTLEIQRTEQGDSAMYLCASSFQMYQETQYFGPGTRLLVL.

The rearrangement joins TRBV4-1 to TRBJ2-7; TRBD2 is a possible D gene (6 bases). V shed 6 bases and J shed 0 bases, with 12 bases lying between them. Per germline, CDR1 MGHRA and CDR2 YSYEKL. This CDR3 contains 14 residues. The chain's CDR3 is CASSLAESSYEQYF. CDR3 nucleotides: TGCGCCAGCAGTTTAGCGGAGAGCTCCTACGAGCAGTACTTC.

The chain links TRBV4-1 to TRBJ2-3, with a tentative D call TRBD2 (5 bases). CDR1 is MGHRA and CDR2 is YSYEKL in the germline V gene. Between the trimmed V and J ends, which lost 7 bases and 7 bases, there was a span of 15 bases. CDR3 length equals 13 residues. The CDR3 loop is CASTIPGSNTQYF. CDR3 DNA: TGCGCCAGCACTATCCCGGGATCCAATACGCAGTATTTT.

This clone appeared once. The V call is TRBV6-6, the J call TRBJ2-3, with D perhaps matching TRBD1 (6 bases). The CDR3 sequence is 13 residues long. Trimming cost V 8 bases and J 2 bases, with 11 bases left between them. Germline V CDR1 and CDR2: MNHNY, SVGAGI (reference sequence). Here the CDR3 DNA reads TGTGCCAGCTCAAGGGACATCACAGATACGCAGTATTTT. It yields the protein CASSRDITDTQYF.

This clone showed up just a few times. The chain employs TRBV2 and TRBJ1-2; D is unclear. Trimming removed 5 bases at V and 3 bases at J, with 13 bases between. Germline V gene lookup returns CDR1 SNHLY and CDR2 FYNNEI. This CDR3 is 14 amino acids long. This chain's CDR3 is CASSNDGGYYGYTF. DNA for the CDR3: TGTGCCAGCAGTAATGACGGCGGCTACTATGGCTACACCTTC. The full variable domain, with the rest looked up from reference TRBV2 and TRBJ1-2, is EPEVTQTPSHQVTQMGQEVILRCVPISNHLYFYWYRQILGQKVEFLVSFYNNEISEKSEIFDDQFSVERPDGSNFTLKIRSTKLEDSAMYFCASSNDGGYYGYTFGSGTRLTVV.

This chain uses TRBV5-6 with TRBJ2-7, with D hard to call. This CDR3 is built from 15 residues. V lost 4 bases to trimming and J lost 3 bases, with 17 bases between them. The germline CDR1 and CDR2 sequences are SGHDT and YYEEEE. The CDR3 is CASSAVGSANYEQYF. Here the CDR3 DNA reads TGTGCCAGCAGCGCCGTCGGCAGTGCGAACTACGAGCAGTACTTC.

The chain carries TRBV19 and TRBJ2-2, with 11 bases aligning to TRBD2. The CDR3 is 13 amino acids. J lost 6 bases, V lost 7 bases, and 1 base had no gene match. CDR1 and CDR2 (germline): LNHDA, SQIVND (reference sequence). CDR3 bases: TGTGCCAGTAAACTAGCGGGAGCCGGGGAGCTGTTTTTT. Protein: CASKLAGAGELFF. The full variable domain, its missing parts supplied by reference TRBV19 and TRBJ2-2, is DGGITQSPKYLFRKEGQNVTLSCEQNLNHDAMYWYRQDPGQGLRLIYYSQIVNDFQKGDIAEGYSVSREKKESFPLTVTSAQKNPTAFYLCASKLAGAGELFFGEGSRLTVL.

V is TRBV6-1 and J is TRBJ1-5, with D perhaps matching TRBD1 (5 bases). CDR1 is MNHNS, CDR2 SASEGT, per germline. The CDR3 contains 15 residues. Trimming left V 8 bases short and J 6 bases short, with 20 bases between. The CDR3 nucleotides read TGTGCCAGCTTCCCGGGCGCCAGGGCTGGTCAGCCCCAGCATTTT. Encoded protein: CASFPGARAGQPQHF.

The chain has TRBV27 and TRBJ2-3; 7 positions agree with TRBD1. This CDR3 comprises 18 residues. The germline gives CDR1 MNHEY, CDR2 SMNVEV (reference sequence). Trimming removed 5 bases from V and 4 bases from J; junction bases left unmatched: 18. CDR3 sequence reads: CASSLLPPDRVRSDTQYF. CDR3 nucleotides: TGTGCCAGCAGTCTGCTACCTCCTGACAGGGTGAGGTCAGATACGCAGTATTTT.

This chain joins TRBV9 and TRBJ2-4, with a possible D match to TRBD1 (5 bases). The germline V gene encodes CDR1 SGDLS and CDR2 YYNGEE. CDR3 length equals 14 residues. With 0 bases removed from V and 8 bases from J, the gap between germline ends came to 12 bases. CDR3 DNA sequence: TGTGCCAGCAGCGTAGCGAGTTTAGGGGACATTCAGTACTTC. Its translation: CASSVASLGDIQYF.